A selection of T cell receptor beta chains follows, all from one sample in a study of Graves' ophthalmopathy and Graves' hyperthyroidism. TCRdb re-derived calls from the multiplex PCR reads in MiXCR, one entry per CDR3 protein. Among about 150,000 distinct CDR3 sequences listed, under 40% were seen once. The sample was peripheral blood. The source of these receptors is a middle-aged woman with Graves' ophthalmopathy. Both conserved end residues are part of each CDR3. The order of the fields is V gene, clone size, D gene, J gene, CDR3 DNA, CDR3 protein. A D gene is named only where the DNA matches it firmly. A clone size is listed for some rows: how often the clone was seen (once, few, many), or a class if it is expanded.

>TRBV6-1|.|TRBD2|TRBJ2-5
TGTGCCAGCAGCCCATCGGGACTAGCGGGAGGGGAGACCCAGTACTTC
CASSPSGLAGGETQYF
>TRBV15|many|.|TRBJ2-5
TGTGCCACCAGCAGACCTCCAGCGGAGACCCAGTACTTC
CATSRPPAETQYF
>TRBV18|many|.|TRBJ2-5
TGTGCCAGCTCACCCCTAGGGCGGGGCGGAGCCTCACAAGAGACCCAGTACTTC
CASSPLGRGGASQETQYF
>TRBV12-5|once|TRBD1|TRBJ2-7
TGTGCTAGTGGTTCCGACAGGGGATACGAGCAGTACTTC
CASGSDRGYEQYF
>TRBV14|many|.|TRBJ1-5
TGTGCCACCAACCCAGATCAGCCCCAGCATTTT
CATNPDQPQHF
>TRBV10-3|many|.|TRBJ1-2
TGTGCCGCCGCCGCTAACTATGGCTACACCTTC
CAAAANYGYTF
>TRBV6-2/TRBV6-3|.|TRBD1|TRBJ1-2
TGTGCCAGCACTCCGACGGACAGGATCTATGGCTACACCTTC
CASTPTDRIYGYTF
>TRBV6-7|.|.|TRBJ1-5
TGTGCCAGCAGTTACACCCGGGGTCTAGGAGGTCAGCCCCAGCATTTT
CASSYTRGLGGQPQHF
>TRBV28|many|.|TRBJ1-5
TGTGCCAGCGGGAGGACAGTGCGGGGTCAGCCCCAGCATTTT
CASGRTVRGQPQHF
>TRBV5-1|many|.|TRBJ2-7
TGCGCCAGCAGCTTACTGCCGGGACACGAAACCTACGAGCAGTACTTC
CASSLLPGHETYEQYF
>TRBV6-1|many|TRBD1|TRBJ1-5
TGTGCCAGCAGCGAGACAGGGAGCCAGCCCCAGCATTTT
CASSETGSQPQHF
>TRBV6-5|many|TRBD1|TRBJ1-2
TGTGCCAGCAGTTACTTGGACAGGGTGTCGGCTGGCTACACCTTC
CASSYLDRVSAGYTF
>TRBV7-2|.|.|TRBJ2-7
TGTGCCAGCAGCCCACACGGGGGAGGACTCTACGAGCAGTACTTC
CASSPHGGGLYEQYF
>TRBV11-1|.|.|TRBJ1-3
TGTGCCAGCAGCCGACCACGTGGAGGTAACTCTGGAAACACCATATATTTT
CASSRPRGGNSGNTIYF
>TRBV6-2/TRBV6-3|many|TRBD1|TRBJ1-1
TGTGCCAGCAGTCTACCGACAGGGGGCTGGTCTACTGAAGCTTTCTTT
CASSLPTGGWSTEAFF
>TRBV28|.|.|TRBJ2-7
TGTGCCAGCACAGACGGACTCGGGCAGTACTTC
CASTDGLGQYF
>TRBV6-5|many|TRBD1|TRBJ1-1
TGTGCCAGCAGTTACTCGAGGGGGCGGACTGAAGCTTTCTTT
CASSYSRGRTEAFF
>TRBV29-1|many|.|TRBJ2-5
TGCAGCGTTGCGAGGGGGGGTGTGTCAGAGACCCAGTACTTC
CSVARGGVSETQYF
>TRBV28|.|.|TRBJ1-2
TGTGCCAGCAGTTTAGTCCAAGCAGCTAACTATGGCTACACCTTC
CASSLVQAANYGYTF
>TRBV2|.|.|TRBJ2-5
TGTGCCAGCAAAGTTCTCTCAGAGACCCAGTACTTC
CASKVLSETQYF
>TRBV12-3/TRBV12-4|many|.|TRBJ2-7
TGTGCCAGCAAAAAGGTAGAATCCCCTGGCGAGCAGTACTTC
CASKKVESPGEQYF
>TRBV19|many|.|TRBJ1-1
TGTGCCAGTAGTACCCTGACCGATCCGAACACTGAAGCTTTCTTT
CASSTLTDPNTEAFF
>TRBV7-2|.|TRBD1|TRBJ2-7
TGTGCCAGCAGCTTCGGACAGGGGGCCCACGAGCAGTACTTC
CASSFGQGAHEQYF